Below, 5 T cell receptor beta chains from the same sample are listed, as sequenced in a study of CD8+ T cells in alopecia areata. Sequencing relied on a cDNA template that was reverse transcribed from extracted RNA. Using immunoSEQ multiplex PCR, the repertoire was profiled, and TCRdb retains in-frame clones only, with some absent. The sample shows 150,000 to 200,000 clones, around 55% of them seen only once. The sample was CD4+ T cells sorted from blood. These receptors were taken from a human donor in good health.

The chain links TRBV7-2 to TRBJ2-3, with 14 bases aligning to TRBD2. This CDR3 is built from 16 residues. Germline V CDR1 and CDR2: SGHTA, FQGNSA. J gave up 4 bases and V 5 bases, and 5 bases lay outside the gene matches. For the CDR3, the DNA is TGTGCCAGCAGCGCTCGACTAGCGGGAGGGCCAGATACGCAGTATTTT. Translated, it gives CASSARLAGGPDTQYF.

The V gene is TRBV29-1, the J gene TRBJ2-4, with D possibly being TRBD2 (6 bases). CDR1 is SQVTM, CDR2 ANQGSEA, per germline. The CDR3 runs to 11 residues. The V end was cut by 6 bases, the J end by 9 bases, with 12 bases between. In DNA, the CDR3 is TGCAGCGTGGGACTCGGGGCCATTCAGTACTTC. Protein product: CSVGLGAIQYF.

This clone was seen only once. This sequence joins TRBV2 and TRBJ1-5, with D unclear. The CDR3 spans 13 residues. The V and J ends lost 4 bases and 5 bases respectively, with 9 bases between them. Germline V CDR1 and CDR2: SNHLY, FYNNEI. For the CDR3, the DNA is TGTGCCAGCAGTGGACGGGTCCATCAGCCCCAGCATTTT. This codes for CASSGRVHQPQHF.

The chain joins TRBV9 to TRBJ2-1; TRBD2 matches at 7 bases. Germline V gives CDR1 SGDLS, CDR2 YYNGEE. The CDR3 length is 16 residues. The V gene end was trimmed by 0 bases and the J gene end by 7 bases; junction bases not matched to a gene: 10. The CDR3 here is CASSVGLAGPENEQFF. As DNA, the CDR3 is TGTGCCAGCAGCGTAGGATTAGCGGGCCCCGAGAATGAGCAGTTCTTC.

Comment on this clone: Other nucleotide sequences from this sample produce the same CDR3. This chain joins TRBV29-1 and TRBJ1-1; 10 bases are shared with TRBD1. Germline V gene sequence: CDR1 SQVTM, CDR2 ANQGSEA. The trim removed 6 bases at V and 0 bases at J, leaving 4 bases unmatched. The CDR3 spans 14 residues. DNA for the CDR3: TGCAGCGTGGCGACAGGGGGCATGAACACTGAAGCTTTCTTT. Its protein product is CSVATGGMNTEAFF.